These T cell receptor beta chains were read from a single sample in a study of beta chain features in type 1 diabetes. This table comes from immunoSEQ multiplex PCR, and its TCRdb copy is limited to in-frame clones, with some not included. The profile shows 160,000 or so clones, approximately 9.1% of them singletons. The specimen was central memory CD4+ T cells from blood. Receptors originate from a woman aged 25 to 39 with type 1 diabetes. The CDR3 runs from the conserved cysteine through the conserved F or W. A D gene is named only where the DNA matches it firmly. Size values are once, few and many counts, or a class for expanded clones, and some rows have none.

CDR3nt	CDR3aa	d_gene	len	j_gene	abundance	v_gene
TGTGCCAGCAGCGTAGTGTCAGGGGAAGGGACCCAGTACTTC	CASSVVSGEGTQYF	-	14	TRBJ2-5	-	TRBV9
TGTGCCACCAGCAGAGATCTACAAGAGACCCAGTACTTC	CATSRDLQETQYF	-	13	TRBJ2-5	-	TRBV15
TGTGCCAGCAGCGTAGGACCAGCGGGTGCGGGAAACACCATATATTTT	CASSVGPAGAGNTIYF	-	16	TRBJ1-3	-	TRBV9
TGTGCCAGCAGCGTCGGGACTAGAGTCAGCGAGCAGTACTTC	CASSVGTRVSEQYF	TRBD2	14	TRBJ2-7	-	TRBV5-4
TGTGCCAGCAGCCCTGGACTAGACCACAATGAGCAGTTCTTC	CASSPGLDHNEQFF	TRBD2	14	TRBJ2-1	few	TRBV14
TGTGCCAGCAGTCCTACCGACAGGGGCACAGATACGCAGTATTTT	CASSPTDRGTDTQYF	TRBD1	15	TRBJ2-3	-	TRBV7-9
TGTGCCAGCAAACAGGGATCACGTTACACCGGGGAGCTGTTTTTT	CASKQGSRYTGELFF	-	15	TRBJ2-2	-	TRBV6-5
TGTGCCAGCAGAGTACCCGGGGGTACGCAGTATTTT	CASRVPGGTQYF	-	12	TRBJ2-3	-	TRBV7-2
TGTGCCAGCAGCTTAAGTGCGGGGCGGTACAATGAGCAGTTCTTC	CASSLSAGRYNEQFF	-	15	TRBJ2-1	few	TRBV7-3
TGTGCCAGCAGCGTAGTTTGGGACAGGGTCAATGAGCAGTTCTTC	CASSVVWDRVNEQFF	TRBD1	15	TRBJ2-1	-	TRBV9
TGTGCCAGCAGCTTAAGTCTAGCGGGGGCCTACAATGAGCAGTTCTTC	CASSLSLAGAYNEQFF	TRBD2	16	TRBJ2-1	few	TRBV11-2
TGTGCCAGCTCATCCGACAGGGGCCCTAACTATGGCTACACCTTC	CASSSDRGPNYGYTF	TRBD1	15	TRBJ1-2	-	TRBV18
TGCGCCAGCAGCTTGGTATCCCTAGCGGAAAACAATGAGCAGTTCTTC	CASSLVSLAENNEQFF	TRBD2	16	TRBJ2-1	few	TRBV5-1
TGCGCCAGCAGCTTTGATCGGGGGGACCCCAGAACCGGGGAGCTGTTTTTT	CASSFDRGDPRTGELFF	TRBD2	17	TRBJ2-2	-	TRBV5-1
TGCGCCAGCAGCCAAGAGGGGCGAAGCTATGGAAACACCATATATTTT	CASSQEGRSYGNTIYF	-	16	TRBJ1-3	few	TRBV4-3
TGCGCCAGCAGGCCAGGGGGCCGGAACACTGAAGCTTTCTTT	CASRPGGRNTEAFF	TRBD1	14	TRBJ1-1	few	TRBV5-1
TGTGCCAGCTCACCCACCACCGGTCAAGACAGGGTGTATGGCTACACCTTC	CASSPTTGQDRVYGYTF	TRBD1	17	TRBJ1-2	few	TRBV18
TGTGCCAGCAGCTTAAGGGCGGGAGGGGACGAGCAGTACTTC	CASSLRAGGDEQYF	TRBD2	14	TRBJ2-7	-	TRBV7-9
TGTGCCAGCACAACTCGGGTGACAGGCACGAGATCCGGGGAGCTGTTTTTT	CASTTRVTGTRSGELFF	-	17	TRBJ2-2	-	TRBV18
TGCGCCAGCAGCTTGGATCTCTACGAGCAGTACTTC	CASSLDLYEQYF	-	12	TRBJ2-7	-	TRBV5-1
TGCAGCGTTGTACAGGGGAGCCAAGAGACCCAGTACTTC	CSVVQGSQETQYF	TRBD1	13	TRBJ2-5	few	TRBV29-1
TGTGCCAGCAGCTTGGAGGGGGATCTACGCTACACCTTC	CASSLEGDLRYTF	-	13	TRBJ1-2	-	TRBV5-4
TGCGCCAGCAGCCAAGTAGGGACAGCCTATGGCTACACCTTC	CASSQVGTAYGYTF	TRBD1	14	TRBJ1-2	few	TRBV4-1
TGTGCCAGTAGTCAGGGGTTAGAAGATACGCAGTATTTT	CASSQGLEDTQYF	-	13	TRBJ2-3	-	TRBV19
TGTGCCAGCAGCCCAAACGCAGGGATCCAAGAGACCCAGTACTTC	CASSPNAGIQETQYF	-	15	TRBJ2-5	few	TRBV11-2
TGTGCCAGCAGCAAAGATCCGGGACAGGGGAGGGACGAGCAGTACTTC	CASSKDPGQGRDEQYF	TRBD1	16	TRBJ2-7	few	TRBV7-9
TGCAGCGCCTCCGGGACAGGGCTCTACGAGCAGTACTTC	CSASGTGLYEQYF	TRBD1	13	TRBJ2-7	many	TRBV29-1
TGCGCCAGCAGCTACGGGACTAGCGGTTACAATGAGCAGTTCTTC	CASSYGTSGYNEQFF	TRBD2	15	TRBJ2-1	-	TRBV5-1
TGTGCCAGTAGTAGACTAGCGGGGCAGACCTACAATGAGCAGTTCTTC	CASSRLAGQTYNEQFF	TRBD2	16	TRBJ2-1	few	TRBV19
TGTGCCAGCAGCTTAGGGGTGCCTGGCGGGAGGGCCTCCCAAGAGACCCAGTACTTC	CASSLGVPGGRASQETQYF	TRBD2	19	TRBJ2-5	few	TRBV11-2
TGTGCCAGCAGTATCCCCCAGGGATCGGACGAGCAGTACTTC	CASSIPQGSDEQYF	-	14	TRBJ2-7	few	TRBV28
TGTGCCACCAGCAGAGTGGAGACCTACGAGCAGTACTTC	CATSRVETYEQYF	-	13	TRBJ2-7	few	TRBV15
TGTGCCAGCAGCCCAGACGGGAGTGGCTACAATGAGCAGTTCTTC	CASSPDGSGYNEQFF	-	15	TRBJ2-1	few	TRBV6-4
TGTGCCAGCAGCCCTAGCGGGAGTCCAACCTACGAGCAGTACTTC	CASSPSGSPTYEQYF	TRBD2	15	TRBJ2-7	few	TRBV7-9
TGTGCCAGCAGACTAGCGGGAGGGAGAGAGACCCAGTACTTC	CASRLAGGRETQYF	TRBD2	14	TRBJ2-5	many	TRBV28
TGCGCCAGCAGCTTGGGTCGGTTCGGTAACACTGAAGCTTTCTTT	CASSLGRFGNTEAFF	-	15	TRBJ1-1	few	TRBV5-1